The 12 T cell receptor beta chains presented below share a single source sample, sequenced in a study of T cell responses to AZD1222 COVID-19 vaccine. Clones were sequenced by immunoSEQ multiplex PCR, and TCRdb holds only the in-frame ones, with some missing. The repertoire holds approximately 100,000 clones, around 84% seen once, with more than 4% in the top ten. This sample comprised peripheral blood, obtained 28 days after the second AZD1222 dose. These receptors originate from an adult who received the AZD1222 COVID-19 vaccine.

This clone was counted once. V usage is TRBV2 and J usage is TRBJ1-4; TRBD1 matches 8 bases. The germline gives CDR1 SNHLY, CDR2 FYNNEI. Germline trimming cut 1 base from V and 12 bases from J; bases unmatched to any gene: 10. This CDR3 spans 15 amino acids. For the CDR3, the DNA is TGTGCCAGCAGTGAAGGTCAGGGGGCCGCTCGCGAACTGTTTTTT. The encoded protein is CASSEGQGAARELFF.

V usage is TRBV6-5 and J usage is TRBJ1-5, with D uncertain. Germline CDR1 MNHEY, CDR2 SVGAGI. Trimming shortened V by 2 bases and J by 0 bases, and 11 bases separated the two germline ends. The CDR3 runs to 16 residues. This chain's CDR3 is CASSYQPLYSNQPQHF. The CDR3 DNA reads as TGTGCCAGCAGTTACCAGCCGTTATATAGCAATCAGCCCCAGCATTTT.

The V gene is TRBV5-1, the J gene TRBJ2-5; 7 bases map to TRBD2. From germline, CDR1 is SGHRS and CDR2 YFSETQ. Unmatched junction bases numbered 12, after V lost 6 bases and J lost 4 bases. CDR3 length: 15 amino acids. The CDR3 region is CASTRDAGARETQYF. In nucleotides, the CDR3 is TGCGCCAGCACGCGGGATGCGGGAGCGAGAGAGACCCAGTACTTC.

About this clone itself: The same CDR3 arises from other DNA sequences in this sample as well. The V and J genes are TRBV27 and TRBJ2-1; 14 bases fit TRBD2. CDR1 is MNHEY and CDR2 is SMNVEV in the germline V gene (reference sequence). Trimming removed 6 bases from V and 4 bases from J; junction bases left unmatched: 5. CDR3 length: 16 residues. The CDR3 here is CASRGLAGGSYNEQFF. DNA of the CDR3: TGTGCCAGCAGAGGACTAGCGGGAGGATCTTACAATGAGCAGTTCTTC.

Here the CDR3 DNA reads TGTGCCACCAGTGATTGGACTAGCGGCTCCTACGAGCAGTACTTC. Translated, it gives CATSDWTSGSYEQYF. J is TRBJ2-7 and V is TRBV24-1; 10 positions match TRBD2. The germline CDR1 and CDR2 sequences are KGHDR and SFDVKD. V lost 2 bases to trimming and J lost 0 bases; unmatched junction nucleotides: 0. This CDR3 region has 15 residues.

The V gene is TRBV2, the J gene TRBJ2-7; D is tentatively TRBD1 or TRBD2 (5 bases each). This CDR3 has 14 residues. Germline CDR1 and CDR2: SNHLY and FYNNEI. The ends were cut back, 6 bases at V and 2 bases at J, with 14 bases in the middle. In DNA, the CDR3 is TGTGCCAGCAGAACCCCCGGGGCACCCTACGAGCAGTACTTC. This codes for CASRTPGAPYEQYF.

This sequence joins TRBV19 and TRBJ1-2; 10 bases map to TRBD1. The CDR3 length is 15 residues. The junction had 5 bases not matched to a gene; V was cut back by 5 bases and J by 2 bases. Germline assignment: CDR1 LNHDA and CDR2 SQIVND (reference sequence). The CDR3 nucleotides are TGTGCCAGTAGTTCGCCGGGACAGGGGAACTATGGCTACACCTTC. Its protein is CASSSPGQGNYGYTF.

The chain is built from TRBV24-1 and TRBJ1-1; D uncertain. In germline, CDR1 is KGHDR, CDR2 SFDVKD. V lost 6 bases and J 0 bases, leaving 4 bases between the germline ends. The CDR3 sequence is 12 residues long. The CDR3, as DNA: TGTGCCACCAGTCAGGTGAACACTGAAGCTTTCTTT. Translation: CATSQVNTEAFF.

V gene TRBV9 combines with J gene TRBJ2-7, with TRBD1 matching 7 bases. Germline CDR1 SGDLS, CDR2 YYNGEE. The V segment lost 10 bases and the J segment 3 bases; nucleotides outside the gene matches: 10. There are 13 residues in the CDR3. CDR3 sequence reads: CAGPRTGYYEQYF. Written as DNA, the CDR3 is TGTGCCGGGCCTAGGACAGGATACTACGAGCAGTACTTC.

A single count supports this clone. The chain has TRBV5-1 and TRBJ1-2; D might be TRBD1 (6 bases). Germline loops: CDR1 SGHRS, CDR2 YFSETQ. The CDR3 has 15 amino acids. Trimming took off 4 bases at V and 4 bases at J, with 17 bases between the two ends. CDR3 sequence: CASSPSIMGAYGYTF. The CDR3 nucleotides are TGCGCCAGCAGCCCCTCGATTATGGGGGCCTATGGCTACACCTTC.

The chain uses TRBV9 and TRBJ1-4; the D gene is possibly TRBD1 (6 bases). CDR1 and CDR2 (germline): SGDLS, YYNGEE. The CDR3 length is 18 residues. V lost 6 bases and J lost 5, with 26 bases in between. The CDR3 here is CASILTDRLGTRNEKLFF. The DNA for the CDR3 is TGTGCCAGCATTCTTACTGACAGGCTCGGGACGCGCAATGAAAAACTGTTTTTT.

The DNA for the CDR3 is TGTGCCAGCAGCTCGGGCTTGGGAGGTGAAGCTTTCTTT. It encodes CASSSGLGGEAFF. The chain couples TRBV9 to TRBJ1-1; D not certain. The CDR3 runs to 13 residues. V was clipped by 4 bases and J by 7 bases, with 14 bases between them. Germline V gene sequence: CDR1 SGDLS, CDR2 YYNGEE.